A selection of T cell receptor beta chains follows, all from one sample in a study of cytotoxic CD8 clonotypes in ibrutinib-treated CLL. Clones were read by immunoSEQ multiplex PCR, and TCRdb kept only the in-frame ones, dropping some. Here the sample spans 200,000 to 250,000 clones, approximately 70% being singletons. The sequences come from PBMCs, collected after 12 months of ibrutinib treatment. These receptors were taken from a human donor with chronic lymphocytic leukemia. Both conserved end residues are part of each CDR3.

CDR3 length,V gene,J gene,CDR3 protein
16,TRBV7-2,TRBJ2-7,CASSRSFGTGGVEQYF
10,TRBV29-1,TRBJ1-1,CSVDYDRAFF
16,TRBV28,TRBJ2-1,CASSTSLGQGENEQFF
17,TRBV12-2,TRBJ2-7,CASRLKDRVQTPGEQYF
14,TRBV4-2,TRBJ1-1,CASSPQGVATEAFF
12,TRBV19,TRBJ1-2,CASTPGVGGYTF
13,TRBV30,TRBJ1-1,CAWSVFSNTEAFF
17,TRBV7-9,TRBJ2-1,CASSLAGTSGLRNEQFF
15,TRBV7-3,TRBJ1-2,CASSPTGIGDYGYTF
16,TRBV5-1,TRBJ2-3,CASSSGRGREADTQYF
16,TRBV7-9,TRBJ2-1,CASSLMGLATYNEQFF
16,TRBV27,TRBJ1-4,CASSFRGRGTNEKLFF
18,TRBV18,TRBJ1-1,CASSPLTGGLYVVTEAFF
14,TRBV11-2,TRBJ1-2,CASSYGRAGGGYTF
19,TRBV7-3,TRBJ2-7,CASSLTNRVQGLAEYEQYF
15,TRBV28,TRBJ2-1,CASSLPRTGGNEQFF
11,TRBV7-8,TRBJ2-5,CASSVGTAQYF
13,TRBV27,TRBJ2-7,CASSLSEVYEQYF
15,TRBV5-1,TRBJ2-3,CASSLGTGKTDTQYF
13,TRBV6-6,TRBJ2-7,CATRLGGRYEQYF
13,TRBV9,TRBJ2-7,CASSGDRTYEQYF
15,TRBV5-6,TRBJ1-4,CASSLEGSGDEKLFF
16,TRBV30,TRBJ2-3,CAWSVLAGGQRDTQYF
12,TRBV28,TRBJ1-4,CASSSRSEKLFF
14,TRBV30,TRBJ2-4,CAWSQTAAKNIQYF